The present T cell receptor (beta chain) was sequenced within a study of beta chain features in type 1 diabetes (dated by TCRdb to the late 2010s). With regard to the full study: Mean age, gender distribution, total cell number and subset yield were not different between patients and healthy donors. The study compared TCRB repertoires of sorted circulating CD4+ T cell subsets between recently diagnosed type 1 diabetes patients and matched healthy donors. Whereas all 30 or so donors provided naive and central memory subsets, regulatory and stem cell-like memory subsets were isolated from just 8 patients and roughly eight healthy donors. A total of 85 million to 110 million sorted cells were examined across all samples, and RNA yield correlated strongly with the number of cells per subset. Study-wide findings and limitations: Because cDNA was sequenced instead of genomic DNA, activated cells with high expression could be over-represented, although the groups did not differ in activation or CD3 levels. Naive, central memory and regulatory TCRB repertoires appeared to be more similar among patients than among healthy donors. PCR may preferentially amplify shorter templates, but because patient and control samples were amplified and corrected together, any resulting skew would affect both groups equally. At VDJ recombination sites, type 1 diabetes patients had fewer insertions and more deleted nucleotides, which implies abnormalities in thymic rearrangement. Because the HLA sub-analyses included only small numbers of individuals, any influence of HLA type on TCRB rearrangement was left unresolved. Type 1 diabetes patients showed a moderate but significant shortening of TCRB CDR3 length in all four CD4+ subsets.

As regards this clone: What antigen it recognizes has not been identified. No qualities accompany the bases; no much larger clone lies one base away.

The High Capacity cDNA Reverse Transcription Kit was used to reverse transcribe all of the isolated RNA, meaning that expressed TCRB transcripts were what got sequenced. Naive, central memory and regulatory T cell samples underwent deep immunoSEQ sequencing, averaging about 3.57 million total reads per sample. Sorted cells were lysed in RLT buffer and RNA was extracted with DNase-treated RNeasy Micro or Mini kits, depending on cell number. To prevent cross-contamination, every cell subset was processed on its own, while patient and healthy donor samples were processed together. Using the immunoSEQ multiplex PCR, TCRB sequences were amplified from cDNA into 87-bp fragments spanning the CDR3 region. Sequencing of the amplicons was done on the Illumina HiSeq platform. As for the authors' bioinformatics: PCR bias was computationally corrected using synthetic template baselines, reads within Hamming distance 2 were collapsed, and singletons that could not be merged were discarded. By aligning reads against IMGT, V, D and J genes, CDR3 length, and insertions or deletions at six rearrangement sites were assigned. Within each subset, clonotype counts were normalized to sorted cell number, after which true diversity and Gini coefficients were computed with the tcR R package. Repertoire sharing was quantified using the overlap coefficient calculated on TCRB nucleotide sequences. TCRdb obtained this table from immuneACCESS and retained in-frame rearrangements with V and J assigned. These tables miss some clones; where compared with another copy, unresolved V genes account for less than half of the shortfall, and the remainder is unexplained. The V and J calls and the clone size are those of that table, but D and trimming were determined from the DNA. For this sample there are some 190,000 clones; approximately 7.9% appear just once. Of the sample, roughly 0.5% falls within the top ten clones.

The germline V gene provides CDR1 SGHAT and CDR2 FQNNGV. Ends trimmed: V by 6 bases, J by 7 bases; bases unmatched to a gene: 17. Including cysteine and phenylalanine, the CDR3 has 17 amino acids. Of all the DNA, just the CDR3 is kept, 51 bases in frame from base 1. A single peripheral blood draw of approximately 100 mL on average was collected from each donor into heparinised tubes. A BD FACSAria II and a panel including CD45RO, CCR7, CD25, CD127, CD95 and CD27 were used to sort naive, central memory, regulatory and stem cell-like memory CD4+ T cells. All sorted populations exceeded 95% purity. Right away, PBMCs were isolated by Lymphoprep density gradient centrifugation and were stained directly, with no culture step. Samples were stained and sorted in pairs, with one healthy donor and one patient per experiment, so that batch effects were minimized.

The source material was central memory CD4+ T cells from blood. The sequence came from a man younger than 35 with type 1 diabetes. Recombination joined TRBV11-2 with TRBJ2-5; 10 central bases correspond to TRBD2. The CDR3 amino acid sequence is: CASRPPVVAGGGGTQYF. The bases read TGTGCCAGCAGGCCCCCGGTGGTAGCGGGGGGCGGGGGGACCCAGTACTTC.